These 5 T cell receptor beta chains originate from one sample sequenced in a study of blood T cell repertoires in COVID-19. The repertoire was sequenced with immunoSEQ multiplex PCR; TCRdb's copy has only in-frame clones and lacks some. The sample lists a few hundred thousand clones, about nine tenths occurring once. Material: PBMCs or T cells enriched from blood (not recorded which). These receptors were taken from a woman in her forties who had been exposed to COVID-19.

The chain combines TRBV10-3 with TRBJ1-2; the D gene is possibly TRBD1 (6 bases). Deletions cut 4 bases from V and 4 bases from J, with 13 bases between. The CDR3 contains 14 residues. In germline, CDR1 is ENHRY, CDR2 SYGVKD. The CDR3 sequence is CAISGNRASYGYTF. The CDR3 DNA is TGTGCCATCAGTGGGAACAGGGCGTCCTATGGCTACACCTTC.

The V and J genes are TRBV11-3 and TRBJ2-2; D is possibly TRBD1 (6 bases). Trimming stripped 5 bases from V and 6 bases from J, with 10 bases between. The CDR3 loop spans 13 amino acids. Germline CDR1 reads SGHNT; CDR2 reads YENEEA. Here the CDR3 DNA reads TGTGCCAGCAGCCTGACAGGACCCGGGGAGCTGTTTTTT. This codes for CASSLTGPGELFF.

This clone has only a few counts. The chain is built from TRBV7-9 and TRBJ1-5, with 9 bases matching TRBD1. Germline CDR1 SEHNR, CDR2 FQNEAQ (reference sequence). The CDR3 runs 16 residues. V dropped 5 bases and J dropped 2; count of bases not matched to a gene: 7. In nucleotides, the CDR3 is TGTGCCAGCAGCCATTCGGACAGGGGAGGCAATCAGCCCCAGCATTTT. It encodes CASSHSDRGGNQPQHF.

This clone has just a few counts. The chain employs TRBV7-9 and TRBJ2-3; D unclear. CDR1 SEHNR and CDR2 FQNEAQ come from the germline V gene (reference sequence). Trimming cost V 10 bases and J 2 bases, with 7 bases left between them. The CDR3 is 11 residues long. CDR3 region: CAIESTDTQYF. CDR3 DNA: TGTGCCATCGAGTCCACAGATACGCAGTATTTT. The full variable domain, its missing parts supplied by reference TRBV7-9 and TRBJ2-3, is DTGVSQNPRHKITKRGQNVTFRCDPISEHNRLYWYRQTLGQGPEFLTYFQNEAQLEKSRLLSDRFSAERPKGSFSTLEIQRTEQGDSAMYLCAIESTDTQYFGPGTRLTVL.

V gene TRBV18 combines with J gene TRBJ1-1; the D gene is possibly TRBD1 (6 bases). Germline CDR1 KGHSH, CDR2 LQKENI. The CDR3 loop spans 15 amino acids. V shed 1 base and J shed 3 bases, with 12 bases lying between them. CDR3 nucleotide sequence: TGTGCCAGCTCACCACAGGGGGGGGGAGACACTGAAGCTTTCTTT. Translating gives CASSPQGGGDTEAFF.